This T cell receptor (beta chain) comes out of a study of blood T cell repertoires in COVID-19 (dated by TCRdb to about 2020). With regard to the full study: Samples covering the acute and convalescent phases of COVID-19 were provided by collaborators in the United States, Italy and Spain. The material from the prospective study consisted of cDNA or gDNA derived from T cells, B-cell-depleted T cells, or PBMCs. The dataset comprised deeply sampled blood TCRbeta repertoires from subjects exposed to, actively infected with, or recovered from COVID-19. A freely available public database, intended as a resource for researchers studying the immune response to SARS-CoV-2, is where the repertoires were released. The samples were drawn from two sources: the first 160 participants of the ongoing ImmuneRACE study, and 1,000 to 1,500 subjects contributed by 6 global collaborators. Nearly every sample came with metadata listing a de-identified subject ID, COVID-19 status, age in years and sex. Where HLA class I and class II types were available, the types were taken from metadata supplied by the sample provider, not from assay-based typing.

The paper's findings and limits, for the study overall: The amount of clinical and demographic metadata varied by source and participant and was provided uncurated.

With regard to this clone: Its antigen is currently not known. No qualities accompany the bases; no much larger clone lies one base away.

The immunoSEQ Assay, a bias-controlled multiplex PCR, was used to amplify TCRbeta CDR3 regions from genomic DNA. Under the source paper's analysis protocol: The number of nucleated cells in each sample was estimated by amplification of reference gene primers within the assay. To quantify the absolute abundance of each unique TCRbeta CDR3 rearrangement, sequence reads were collapsed and filtered. For each sample, productive Simpson clonality was calculated as the square root of Simpson's diversity index over productive rearrangements. TCRdb retrieved this table from immuneACCESS and kept in-frame rearrangements only. Not all clones are present; in checked studies, unresolved V genes account for under half, and no reason is known for the remainder. V and J calls plus clone size are reproduced from that table; the DNA served to infer D and trimming. The sample data list about 190,000 clones, and about 86% of these were observed just once. The ten largest account for roughly an eighth of the sample.

Trimming accounts for 0 bases at V and 4 bases at J, while the number of junction bases matched to no gene is 7. CDR1 is given as MNHEY and CDR2 as SVGAGI, both from the germline V gene. Spanning cysteine to phenylalanine, the CDR3 consists of 16 amino acids. CDR3 DNA is the only sequence kept; it has 48 bases, read in frame from the first base. Each collaborating institution followed its own protocols to collect whole blood in K2EDTA tubes. For TCRbeta analysis, collaborators shipped samples as frozen whole blood, isolated PBMCs, or DNA extracted from either of those sample types. The sequence was collected from a man aged 30-40 years with active or convalescent COVID-19. The V and J genes are TRBV6-5 and TRBJ1-2; 8 central bases correspond to TRBD1. Sample: peripheral blood. The DNA sequence follows: TGTGCCAGCAGTTACTCGTACCAGGGGGCCCCCTATGGCTACACCTTC. Its translation reads: CASSYSYQGAPYGYTF.